Listed below are T cell receptor beta chains from one sample, sequenced in a study of shared clonotypes between healthy human individuals. Clones were read by immunoSEQ multiplex PCR, and TCRdb kept only the in-frame ones, dropping some. The sample lists roughly 700,000 clones; less than 85% were seen once. Sequenced sample: memory CD4+ T cells sorted from blood. These receptors all stem from a woman in her twenties or thirties in good health. Both conserved end residues are part of each CDR3. D genes are given only for firm matches. Rows give clone size only sometimes, using once, few, many, or a class for an expanded clone.

D gene	V gene	clone size	J gene	CDR3 protein	CDR3 DNA
TRBD1	TRBV6-4	-	TRBJ1-2	CASSEISGTARNF	TGTGCCAGCAGTGAGATTTCCGGGACAGCCCGCAACTTC
-	TRBV11-2	-	TRBJ2-7	CASSLRVGPMHEQYF	TGTGCCAGCAGCTTAAGAGTGGGACCAATGCACGAGCAGTACTTC
TRBD2	TRBV7-2	few	TRBJ2-3	CASSSQLAGVGGTDTQYF	TGTGCCAGCAGCTCACAACTAGCGGGAGTAGGGGGCACAGATACGCAGTATTTT
-	TRBV7-9	-	TRBJ1-3	CASSLSEGNTIYF	TGTGCCAGCAGCTTATCTGAGGGAAACACCATATATTTT
-	TRBV11-2	-	TRBJ2-7	CASSPGAGNPYEQYF	TGTGCCAGCAGCCCGGGGGCGGGAAACCCCTACGAGCAGTACTTC
TRBD2	TRBV28	-	TRBJ2-1	CASSRLAGGSEQFF	TGTGCCAGCAGTCGACTAGCGGGGGGGAGTGAGCAGTTCTTC
-	TRBV10-2	many	TRBJ2-7	CASSAHYEQYF	TGCGCCAGCAGTGCACACTACGAGCAGTACTTC
-	TRBV7-9	once	TRBJ1-4	CASSFDWKLFF	TGTGCCAGCAGCTTCGATTGGAAACTGTTTTTT
-	TRBV30	-	TRBJ1-6	CAGGPSLTPLHF	TGTGCCGGGGGACCTAGTTTAACACCCCTCCACTTT
-	TRBV6-5	few	TRBJ1-2	CASSYSATGAYGYTF	TGTGCCAGCAGTTACTCAGCAACGGGGGCGTATGGCTACACCTTC
-	TRBV5-1	-	TRBJ2-7	CASSYSGETLSEQYF	TGCGCCAGCAGCTACTCGGGAGAGACTCTCTCCGAGCAGTACTTC
TRBD1	TRBV19	-	TRBJ1-1	CASSLDRGHTEAFF	TGTGCCAGTAGTTTGGACAGGGGGCACACTGAAGCTTTCTTT
TRBD2	TRBV5-1	-	TRBJ2-7	CASSLAGGSYEQYF	TGCGCCAGCAGCTTGGCGGGAGGCTCCTACGAGCAGTACTTC
-	TRBV21-1	-	TRBJ1-2	CASSKKYLGYTF	TGTGCCAGCAGCAAAAAGTACCTCGGCTACACCTTC
TRBD2	TRBV4-2	-	TRBJ2-1	CASSRSGGSNEQFF	TGTGCCAGCAGCCGATCCGGGGGGAGCAATGAGCAGTTCTTC
-	TRBV28	-	TRBJ1-2	CASRQKSGFLGYGYTF	TGTGCCAGCAGGCAGAAGTCCGGGTTCCTCGGCTATGGCTACACCTTC
-	TRBV11-3	-	TRBJ2-1	CASSSRDSSSYNEQFF	TGTGCCAGCAGCTCCCGCGACTCCAGCTCCTACAATGAGCAGTTCTTC
-	TRBV7-2	few	TRBJ2-7	CASSPRQPYSYEQYF	TGTGCCAGCAGCCCAAGACAGCCTTACTCCTACGAGCAGTACTTC
-	TRBV6-5	-	TRBJ2-7	CASSYYHEQYF	TGTGCCAGCAGTTACTACCACGAGCAGTACTTC
-	TRBV5-3	-	TRBJ2-7	CARPFLYRLDYEQYF	TGTGCCAGACCCTTTTTGTACAGGCTTGACTACGAGCAGTACTTC
-	TRBV5-1	-	TRBJ2-2	CASSSPVANTGELFF	TGCGCCAGCAGCTCTCCAGTAGCGAACACCGGGGAGCTGTTTTTT
-	TRBV6-1	few	TRBJ2-7	CASSENLLGPGKREQYF	TGTGCCAGCAGTGAAAATCTTTTGGGCCCCGGCAAGAGAGAGCAGTACTTC